Listed here are 12 T cell receptor beta chains from one sample, sequenced in a study of OX40 agonist ivuxolimab in advanced cancers. Assay: immunoSEQ multiplex PCR; the TCRdb copy retains only in-frame clones and omits some. The data contain tens of thousands of clones, roughly 94% of them seen just once; the ten biggest clones take up roughly 22%. Sequences were derived from CD4+ or CD8+ T cells sorted from blood, sampled in a trial of the OX40 agonist ivuxolimab. The origin of the receptors is an adult with an advanced solid tumor such as melanoma, head and neck, liver or kidney cancer.

The chain employs TRBV5-3 and TRBJ2-1, with D perhaps being TRBD1 or TRBD2 (5 bases each). TRBV5-3 is flagged as an ORF with uncertain function. The CDR3 spans 16 residues. V dropped 4 bases and J dropped 5 bases, with 19 bases sitting between them. In DNA form, the CDR3 reads TGTGCCAGAAGCCTCGGGGCGGACGTTCTCAACAATGAGCAGTTCTTC. Encoded protein: CARSLGADVLNNEQFF.

V gene TRBV28 combines with J gene TRBJ2-7, with TRBD1 as a possible D gene (6 bases). The V gene's germline CDR1 is MDHEN and CDR2 SYDVKM. Trimming removed 6 bases at V and 6 bases at J, with 6 bases between. This CDR3 contains 10 residues. As DNA, the CDR3 is TGTGCCAGCAGAGGGGGCGAGCAGTACTTC. This codes for CASRGGEQYF.

V and J are TRBV10-1 and TRBJ2-1, with D possibly TRBD1 on 6 matching bases. The CDR3 is made up of 16 amino acids. From germline, CDR1 is WNHNN and CDR2 SYGVQD (reference sequence). Trimming left V 8 bases short and J 0 bases short, with 17 bases between. This CDR3 is CASSYIRGGSYNEQFF. CDR3 DNA: TGCGCCAGCTCATATATCCGAGGGGGCTCCTACAATGAGCAGTTCTTC.

A remark on this clone: The sample carries other DNA sequences with the same CDR3. The V and J genes are TRBV10-3 and TRBJ2-1; 11 nucleotides match TRBD2. The length of the CDR3 is 17 residues. V shed 4 bases and J 4 bases; nucleotides not matched to a gene: 9. Looked up from germline, CDR1 is ENHRY and CDR2 is SYGVKD. For the CDR3, the DNA is TGTGCCATCAGTGGTGAATCGACTAGCGGGATATACAATGAGCAGTTCTTC. Protein product: CAISGESTSGIYNEQFF.

The V and J genes are TRBV6-5 and TRBJ1-1; D uncertain. The germline V gene encodes CDR1 MNHEY and CDR2 SVGAGI. The CDR3 consists of 14 residues. The V gene lost 7 bases and the J gene lost 1 base, with 13 bases spanning the gap. The CDR3 loop reads CASTNIGQNTEAFF. The DNA of the CDR3 is TGTGCCAGCACCAACATCGGCCAGAACACTGAAGCTTTCTTT.

V usage is TRBV5-1 and J usage is TRBJ1-2; unclear D gene. The V end lost 4 bases, the J end lost 5 bases, and 18 bases lay between the germline ends. The germline gives CDR1 SGHRS, CDR2 YFSETQ. This CDR3 region has 15 residues. The DNA for the CDR3 is TGCGCCAGCAGCGCCATACTACAGTCAGCTTATGGCTACACCTTC. It translates to CASSAILQSAYGYTF. Supplemented by reference TRBV5-1 and TRBJ1-2, the full variable domain reads KAGVTQTPRYLIKTRGQQVTLSCSPISGHRSVSWYQQTPGQGLQFLFEYFSETQRNKGNFPGRFSGRQFSNSRSEMNVSTLELGDSALYLCASSAILQSAYGYTFGSGTRLTVV.

V and J are TRBV9 and TRBJ1-3; D may be TRBD1 (5 bases). The ends were cut back, 6 bases at V and 0 bases at J, with 10 bases in the middle. Germline loops: CDR1 SGDLS, CDR2 YYNGEE. This CDR3 is 14 amino acids long. The CDR3 loop is CASMDTSSGNTIYF. The CDR3 DNA reads TGTGCCAGCATGGACACTAGCTCTGGAAACACCATATATTTT.

The gene calls are TRBV7-2 and TRBJ2-1; 8 bases align to TRBD1. Germline trimming cut 1 base from V and 6 bases from J; bases unmatched to any gene: 14. This CDR3 is built from 18 residues. Germline-derived CDR1 and CDR2 are SGHTA and FQGNSA. CDR3 sequence: CASSLEAHRETGGNEQFF. The CDR3 DNA follows: TGTGCCAGCAGCTTAGAGGCCCACCGGGAAACAGGGGGCAATGAGCAGTTCTTC.

The rearrangement joins TRBV5-1 to TRBJ2-3, with a weak D call TRBD1 (6 bases). Trimming removed 4 bases from V and 1 base from J, with 16 bases in between. This CDR3 has 16 amino acids. From germline, CDR1 is SGHRS and CDR2 YFSETQ. The CDR3 here is CASSTTGTWGTDTQYF. DNA for the CDR3: TGCGCCAGCAGCACAACAGGGACATGGGGCACAGATACGCAGTATTTT. Looking up the rest from reference TRBV5-1 and TRBJ2-3 gives the full variable domain: KAGVTQTPRYLIKTRGQQVTLSCSPISGHRSVSWYQQTPGQGLQFLFEYFSETQRNKGNFPGRFSGRQFSNSRSEMNVSTLELGDSALYLCASSTTGTWGTDTQYFGPGTRLTVL.

The J gene is TRBJ1-3, the V gene TRBV28; D is ambiguous. Looked up from germline, CDR1 is MDHEN and CDR2 is SYDVKM. Trimming shortened V by 3 bases and J by 0 bases, and 6 bases separated the two germline ends. The CDR3 has 14 residues. CDR3 sequence: CASSFPNSGNTIYF. The CDR3 bases are TGTGCCAGCAGTTTCCCTAACTCTGGAAACACCATATATTTT. Together with reference TRBV28 and TRBJ1-3, the CDR3 gives the full variable domain: DVKVTQSSRYLVKRTGEKVFLECVQDMDHENMFWYRQDPGLGLRLIYFSYDVKMKEKGDIPEGYSVSREKKERFSLILESASTNQTSMYLCASSFPNSGNTIYFGEGSWLTVV.

V gene TRBV9 combines with J gene TRBJ1-2, with 8 bases lining up with TRBD1. The CDR3 length is 15 residues. V shed 3 bases and J 3 bases; nucleotides not matched to a gene: 7. Germline CDR1 SGDLS, CDR2 YYNGEE. In nucleotides, the CDR3 is TGTGCCAGCAGCGCCCCGACAGGGGAATACTATGGCTACACCTTC. Its translation is CASSAPTGEYYGYTF.

The rearrangement uses TRBV27 and TRBJ2-1, with 13 bases that match TRBD2. The V gene's germline CDR1 is MNHEY and CDR2 SMNVEV (reference sequence). The CDR3 runs 18 residues. V gave up 5 bases and J gave up 3 bases; unmatched junction bases: 10. The CDR3 region has the DNA TGTGCCAGCAGTCCCGTGGGACTAGCGGGGTCCCTCTACAATGAGCAGTTCTTC. The encoded protein is CASSPVGLAGSLYNEQFF.